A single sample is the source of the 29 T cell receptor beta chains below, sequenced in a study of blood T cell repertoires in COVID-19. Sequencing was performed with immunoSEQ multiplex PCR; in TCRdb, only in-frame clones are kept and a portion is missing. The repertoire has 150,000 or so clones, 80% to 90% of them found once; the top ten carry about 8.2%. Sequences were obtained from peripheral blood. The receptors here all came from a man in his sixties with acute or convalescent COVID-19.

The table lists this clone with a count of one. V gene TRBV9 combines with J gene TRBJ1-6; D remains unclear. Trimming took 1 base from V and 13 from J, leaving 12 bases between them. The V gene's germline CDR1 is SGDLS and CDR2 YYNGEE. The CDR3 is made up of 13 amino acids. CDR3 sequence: CASSVMMESPLHF. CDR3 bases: TGTGCCAGCAGCGTAATGATGGAGAGTCCCCTCCACTTT.

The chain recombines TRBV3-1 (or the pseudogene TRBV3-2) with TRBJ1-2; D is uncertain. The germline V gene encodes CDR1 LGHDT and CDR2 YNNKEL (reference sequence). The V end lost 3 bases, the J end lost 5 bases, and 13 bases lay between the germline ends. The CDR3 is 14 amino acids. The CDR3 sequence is CASSHRGFDYGYTF. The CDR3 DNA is TGTGCCAGCAGCCATCGAGGGTTTGATTATGGCTACACCTTC.

CDR3 DNA sequence: TGTGCCAGCTCACGTGCAGGGACTGGCAACACTGAAGCTTTCTTT. This gives the protein CASSRAGTGNTEAFF. V usage is TRBV18 and J usage is TRBJ1-1, with a tentative D call TRBD1 (5 bases). The germline gives CDR1 KGHSH, CDR2 LQKENI. V lost 4 bases and J 2 bases, leaving 14 bases between the germline ends. This CDR3 spans 15 amino acids.

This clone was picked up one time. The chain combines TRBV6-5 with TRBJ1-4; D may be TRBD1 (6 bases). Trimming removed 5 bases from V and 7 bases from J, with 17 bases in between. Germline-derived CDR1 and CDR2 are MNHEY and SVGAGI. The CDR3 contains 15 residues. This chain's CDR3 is CASSPSWGPSEKLFF. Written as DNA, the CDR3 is TGTGCCAGCAGTCCGAGTTGGGGGCCCAGTGAAAAACTGTTTTTT.

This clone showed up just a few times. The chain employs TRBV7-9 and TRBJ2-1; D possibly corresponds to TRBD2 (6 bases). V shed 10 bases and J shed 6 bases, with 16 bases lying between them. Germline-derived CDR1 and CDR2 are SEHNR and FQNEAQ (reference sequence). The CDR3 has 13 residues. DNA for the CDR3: TGTGCCACTTCGCGCGGGGAGATCAATGAGCAGTTCTTC. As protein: CATSRGEINEQFF.

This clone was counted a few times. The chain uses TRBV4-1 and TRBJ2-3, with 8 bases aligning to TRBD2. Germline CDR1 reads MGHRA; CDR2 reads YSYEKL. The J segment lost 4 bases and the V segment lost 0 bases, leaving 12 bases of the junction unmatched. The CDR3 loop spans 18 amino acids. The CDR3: CASSQEGWREDDPDTQYF. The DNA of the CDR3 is TGCGCCAGCAGCCAAGAGGGGTGGCGGGAGGACGACCCAGATACGCAGTATTTT.

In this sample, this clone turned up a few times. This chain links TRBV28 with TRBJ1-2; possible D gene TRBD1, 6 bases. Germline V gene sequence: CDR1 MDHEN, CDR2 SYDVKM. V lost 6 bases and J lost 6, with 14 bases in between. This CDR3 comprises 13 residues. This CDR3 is CASSPTPGDGYTF. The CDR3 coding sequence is TGTGCCAGCAGCCCCACTCCAGGGGATGGCTACACCTTC.

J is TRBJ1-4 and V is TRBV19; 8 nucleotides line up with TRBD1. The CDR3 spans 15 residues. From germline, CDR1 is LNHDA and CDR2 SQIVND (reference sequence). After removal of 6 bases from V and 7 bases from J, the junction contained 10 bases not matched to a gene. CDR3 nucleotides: TGTGCCAGTAGCGTGGGACAGGTAGTGACTGAAAAACTGTTTTTT. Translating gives CASSVGQVVTEKLFF. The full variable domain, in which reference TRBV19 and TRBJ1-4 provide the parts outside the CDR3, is DGGITQSPKYLFRKEGQNVTLSCEQNLNHDAMYWYRQDPGQGLRLIYYSQIVNDFQKGDIAEGYSVSREKKESFPLTVTSAQKNPTAFYLCASSVGQVVTEKLFFGSGTQLSVL.

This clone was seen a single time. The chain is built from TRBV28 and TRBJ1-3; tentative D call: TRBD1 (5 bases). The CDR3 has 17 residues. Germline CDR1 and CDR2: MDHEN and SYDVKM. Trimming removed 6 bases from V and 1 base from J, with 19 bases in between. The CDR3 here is CASSHNSFRVSGNTIYF. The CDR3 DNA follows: TGTGCCAGCAGCCACAACTCGTTCAGGGTGTCTGGAAACACCATATATTTT.

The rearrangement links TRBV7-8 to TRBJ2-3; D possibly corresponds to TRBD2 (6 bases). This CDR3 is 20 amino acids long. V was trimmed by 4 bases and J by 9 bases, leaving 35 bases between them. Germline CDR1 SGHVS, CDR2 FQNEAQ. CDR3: CASSSPLGGNFTTATGTQYF. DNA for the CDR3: TGTGCCAGCAGCTCCCCGCTAGGCGGGAACTTCACCACGGCCACCGGGACGCAGTATTTT.

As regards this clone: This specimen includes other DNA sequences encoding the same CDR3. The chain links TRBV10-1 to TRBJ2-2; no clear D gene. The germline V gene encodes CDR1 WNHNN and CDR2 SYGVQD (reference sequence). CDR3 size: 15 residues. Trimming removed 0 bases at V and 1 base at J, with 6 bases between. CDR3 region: CASSESRGNTGELFF. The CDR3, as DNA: TGCGCCAGCAGTGAGTCGAGAGGGAACACCGGGGAGCTGTTTTTT.

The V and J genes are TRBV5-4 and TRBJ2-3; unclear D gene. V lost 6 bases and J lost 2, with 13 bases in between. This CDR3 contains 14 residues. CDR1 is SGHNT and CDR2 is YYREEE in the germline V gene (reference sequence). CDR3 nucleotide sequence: TGTGCCAGCACCCCCACCGAGTACACAGATACGCAGTATTTT. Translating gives CASTPTEYTDTQYF.

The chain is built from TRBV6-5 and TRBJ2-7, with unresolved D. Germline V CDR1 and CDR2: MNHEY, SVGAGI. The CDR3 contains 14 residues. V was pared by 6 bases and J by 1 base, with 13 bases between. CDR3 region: CASRTEGFSYEQYF. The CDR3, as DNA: TGTGCCAGCAGAACAGAAGGCTTTTCCTACGAGCAGTACTTC.

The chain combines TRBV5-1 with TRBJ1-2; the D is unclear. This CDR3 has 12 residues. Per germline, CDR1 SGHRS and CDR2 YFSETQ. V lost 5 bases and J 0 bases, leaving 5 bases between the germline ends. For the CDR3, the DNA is TGCGCCAGCAGGGAGCCTAACTATGGCTACACCTTC. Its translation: CASREPNYGYTF. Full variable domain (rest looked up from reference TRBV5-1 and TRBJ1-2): KAGVTQTPRYLIKTRGQQVTLSCSPISGHRSVSWYQQTPGQGLQFLFEYFSETQRNKGNFPGRFSGRQFSNSRSEMNVSTLELGDSALYLCASREPNYGYTFGSGTRLTVV.

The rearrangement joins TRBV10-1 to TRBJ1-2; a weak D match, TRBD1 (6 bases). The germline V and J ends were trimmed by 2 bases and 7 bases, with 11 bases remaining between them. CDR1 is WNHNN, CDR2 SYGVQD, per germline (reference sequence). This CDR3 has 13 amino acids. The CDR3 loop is CASSENTGTGYTF. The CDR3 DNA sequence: TGCGCCAGCAGTGAGAACACAGGGACTGGCTACACCTTC.

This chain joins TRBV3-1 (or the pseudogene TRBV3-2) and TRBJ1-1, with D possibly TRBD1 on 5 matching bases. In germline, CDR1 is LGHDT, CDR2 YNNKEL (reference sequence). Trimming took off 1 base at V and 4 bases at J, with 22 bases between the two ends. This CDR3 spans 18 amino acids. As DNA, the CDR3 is TGTGCCAGCAGCCAAGCGCTCCTTGGTAGGGGTTTGAGCACTGAAGCTTTCTTT. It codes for CASSQALLGRGLSTEAFF.

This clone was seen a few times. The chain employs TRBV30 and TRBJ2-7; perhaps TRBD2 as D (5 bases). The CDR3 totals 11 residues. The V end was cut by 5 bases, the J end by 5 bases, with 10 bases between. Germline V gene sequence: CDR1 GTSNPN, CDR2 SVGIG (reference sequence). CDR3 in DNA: TGTGCCTGGGTCGGGGTTCACGAGCAGTACTTC. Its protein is CAWVGVHEQYF.

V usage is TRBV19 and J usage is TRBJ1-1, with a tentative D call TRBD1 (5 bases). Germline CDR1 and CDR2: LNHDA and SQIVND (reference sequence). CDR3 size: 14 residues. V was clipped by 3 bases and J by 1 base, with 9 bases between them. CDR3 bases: TGTGCCAGTAGTATCGGGACTTCGAACACTGAAGCTTTCTTT. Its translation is CASSIGTSNTEAFF. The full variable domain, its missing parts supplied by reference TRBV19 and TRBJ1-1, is DGGITQSPKYLFRKEGQNVTLSCEQNLNHDAMYWYRQDPGQGLRLIYYSQIVNDFQKGDIAEGYSVSREKKESFPLTVTSAQKNPTAFYLCASSIGTSNTEAFFGQGTRLTVV.

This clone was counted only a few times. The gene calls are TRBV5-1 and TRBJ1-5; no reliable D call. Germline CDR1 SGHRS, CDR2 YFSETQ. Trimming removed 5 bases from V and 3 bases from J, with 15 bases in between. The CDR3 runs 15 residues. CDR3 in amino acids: CASSREGTPNQPQHF. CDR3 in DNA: TGCGCCAGCAGTCGGGAGGGCACCCCCAATCAGCCCCAGCATTTT.

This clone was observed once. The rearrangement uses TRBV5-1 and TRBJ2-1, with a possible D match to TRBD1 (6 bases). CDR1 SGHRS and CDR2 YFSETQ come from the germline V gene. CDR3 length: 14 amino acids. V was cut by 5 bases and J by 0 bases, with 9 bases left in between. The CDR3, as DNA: TGCGCCAGCAGTGGGGGCGACTCCTACAATGAGCAGTTCTTC. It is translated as CASSGGDSYNEQFF.

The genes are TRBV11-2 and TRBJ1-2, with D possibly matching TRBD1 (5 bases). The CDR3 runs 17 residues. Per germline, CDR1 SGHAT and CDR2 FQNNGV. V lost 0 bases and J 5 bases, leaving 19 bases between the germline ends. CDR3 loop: CASSLEGLTVPSYGYTF. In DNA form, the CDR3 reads TGTGCCAGCAGCTTAGAAGGGTTGACAGTCCCGAGTTATGGCTACACCTTC. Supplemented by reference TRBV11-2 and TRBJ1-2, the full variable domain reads EAGVAQSPRYKIIEKRQSVAFWCNPISGHATLYWYQQILGQGPKLLIQFQNNGVVDDSQLPKDRFSAERLKGVDSTLKIQPAKLEDSAVYLCASSLEGLTVPSYGYTFGSGTRLTVV.

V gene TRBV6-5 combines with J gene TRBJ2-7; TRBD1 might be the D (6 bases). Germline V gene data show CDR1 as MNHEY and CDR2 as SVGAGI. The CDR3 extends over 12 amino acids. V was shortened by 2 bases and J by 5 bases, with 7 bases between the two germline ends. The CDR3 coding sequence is TGTGCCAGCAGTTACAGGGGGAACGAGCAGTACTTC. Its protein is CASSYRGNEQYF.

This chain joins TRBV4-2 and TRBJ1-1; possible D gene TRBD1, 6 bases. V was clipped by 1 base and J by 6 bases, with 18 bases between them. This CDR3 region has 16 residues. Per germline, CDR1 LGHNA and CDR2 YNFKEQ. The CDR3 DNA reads TGTGCCAGCAGCCAAGGGCTGGACACAGGGATCTCTGAAGCTTTCTTT. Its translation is CASSQGLDTGISEAFF.

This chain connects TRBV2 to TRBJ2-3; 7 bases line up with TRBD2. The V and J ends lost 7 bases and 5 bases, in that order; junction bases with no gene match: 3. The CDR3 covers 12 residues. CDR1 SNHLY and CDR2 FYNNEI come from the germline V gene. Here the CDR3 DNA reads TGTGCCAGCAAAAGGGAGGGAGATACGCAGTATTTT. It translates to CASKREGDTQYF. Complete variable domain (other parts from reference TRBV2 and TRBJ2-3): EPEVTQTPSHQVTQMGQEVILRCVPISNHLYFYWYRQILGQKVEFLVSFYNNEISEKSEIFDDQFSVERPDGSNFTLKIRSTKLEDSAMYFCASKREGDTQYFGPGTRLTVL.

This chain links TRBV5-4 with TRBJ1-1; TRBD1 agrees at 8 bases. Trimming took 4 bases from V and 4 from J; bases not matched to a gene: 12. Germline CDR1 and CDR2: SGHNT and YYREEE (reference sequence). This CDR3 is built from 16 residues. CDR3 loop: CASSPQGGSDGTEAFF. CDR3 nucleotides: TGTGCCAGCAGCCCACAGGGGGGGAGTGACGGCACTGAAGCTTTCTTT.

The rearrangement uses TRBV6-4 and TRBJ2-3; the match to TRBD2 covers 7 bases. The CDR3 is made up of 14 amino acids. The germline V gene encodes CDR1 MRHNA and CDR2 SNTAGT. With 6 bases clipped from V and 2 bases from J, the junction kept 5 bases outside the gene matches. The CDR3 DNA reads TGTGCCAGCAGCGCTAGCGGCCTCACAGATACGCAGTATTTT. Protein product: CASSASGLTDTQYF.

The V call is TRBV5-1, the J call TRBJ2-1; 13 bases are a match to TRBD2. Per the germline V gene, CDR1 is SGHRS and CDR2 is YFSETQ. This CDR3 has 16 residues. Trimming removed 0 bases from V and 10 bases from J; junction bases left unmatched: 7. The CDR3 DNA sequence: TGCGCCAGCAGCTTGGCCGGGACTAGCGGGATCAGCGAGCAGTTCTTC. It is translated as CASSLAGTSGISEQFF.

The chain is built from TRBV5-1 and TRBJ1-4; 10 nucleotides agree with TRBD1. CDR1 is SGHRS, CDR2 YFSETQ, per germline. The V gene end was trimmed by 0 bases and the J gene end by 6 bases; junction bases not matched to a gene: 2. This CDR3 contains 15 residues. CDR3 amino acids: CASSLVGTGDEKLFF. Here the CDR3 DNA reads TGCGCCAGCAGCTTGGTTGGGACAGGGGATGAAAAACTGTTTTTT.

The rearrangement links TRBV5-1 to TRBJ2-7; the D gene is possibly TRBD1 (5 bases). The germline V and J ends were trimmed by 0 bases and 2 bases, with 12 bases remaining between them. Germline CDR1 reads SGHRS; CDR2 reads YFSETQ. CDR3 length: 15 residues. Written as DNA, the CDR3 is TGCGCCAGCAGCTTGGGACAGATGGCGACCTACGAGCAGTACTTC. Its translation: CASSLGQMATYEQYF.